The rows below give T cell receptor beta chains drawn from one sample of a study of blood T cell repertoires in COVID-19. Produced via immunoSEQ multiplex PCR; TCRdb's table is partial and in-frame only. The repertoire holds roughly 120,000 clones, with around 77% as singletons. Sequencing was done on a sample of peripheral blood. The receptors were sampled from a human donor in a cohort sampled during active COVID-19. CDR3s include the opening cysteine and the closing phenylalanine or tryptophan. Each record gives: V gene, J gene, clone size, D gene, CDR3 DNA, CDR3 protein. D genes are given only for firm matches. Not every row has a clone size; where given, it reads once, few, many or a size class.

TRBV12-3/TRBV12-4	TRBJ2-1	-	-	TGTGCCAGCAGTTGGGCTGATGAGCAGTTCTTC	CASSWADEQFF
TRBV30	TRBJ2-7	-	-	TGTGCCTGGAGTGTACAGGACGCGTACGAGCAGTACTTC	CAWSVQDAYEQYF
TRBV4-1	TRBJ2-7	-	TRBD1	TGCGCCAGCAGCCAAGAAATGGGGAGCGGTGGGACAGGGGAGTACGAGCAGTACTTC	CASSQEMGSGGTGEYEQYF
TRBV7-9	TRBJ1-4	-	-	TGTGCCAGCAGCTTGGCTGGGGCGTACACAACTAATGAAAAACTGTTTTTT	CASSLAGAYTTNEKLFF
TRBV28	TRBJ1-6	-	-	TGTGCCAGCAGCTCAAGGAGACTCTCACCCCTCCACTTT	CASSSRRLSPLHF
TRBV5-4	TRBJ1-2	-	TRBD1	TGTGCCAGCAGCTTGGGGACAGGGAACTATGGCTACACCTTC	CASSLGTGNYGYTF
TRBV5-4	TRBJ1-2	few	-	TGTGCCAGCAGCCTTCCCGGGGGAATTCGCGGCTACACCTTC	CASSLPGGIRGYTF
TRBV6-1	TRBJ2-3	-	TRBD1	TGTGCCAGCAGTGAAGCGAAGCCTTACTCGGGACAGTTCCCGAATACGCAGTATTTT	CASSEAKPYSGQFPNTQYF
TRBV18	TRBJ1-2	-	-	TGTGCCAGCTCACCGTCCACACCGGGAGCTCCCGTTGGCTACACCTTC	CASSPSTPGAPVGYTF
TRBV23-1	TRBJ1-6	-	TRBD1	TGCGCCAACCCAACCCGGACAGGGGTGCTGGGTTCACCCCTCCACTTT	CANPTRTGVLGSPLHF
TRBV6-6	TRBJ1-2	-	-	TGTGCCAGCAGTCACATGGGGGGGGCGGTCCACATGGCCAACTATGGCTACACCTTC	CASSHMGGAVHMANYGYTF
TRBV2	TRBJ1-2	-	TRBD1	TGTGCCAGCAGTGACTATCGGACAGGGGACTATGGCTACACCTTC	CASSDYRTGDYGYTF
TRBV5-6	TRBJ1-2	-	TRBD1	TGTGCCAGCAGCTGGGACAGGGGATTATCTAACTATGGCTACACCTTC	CASSWDRGLSNYGYTF
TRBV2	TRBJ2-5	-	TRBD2	TGTGCCAGCAGGGGACTAGCGGGGGGACCTCAAGAGACCCAGTACTTC	CASRGLAGGPQETQYF
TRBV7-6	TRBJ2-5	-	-	TGTGCCAGCGACCCTTACGCTGGTTCGGGAGAGACCCAGTACTTC	CASDPYAGSGETQYF
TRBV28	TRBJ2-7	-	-	TGTGCCAGCAGTGCGGGACAGCCTGTGGAGCAGTACTTC	CASSAGQPVEQYF
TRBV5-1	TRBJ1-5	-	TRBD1	TGCGCCAGCAGCCCGACAGGGGGCTATCAGCCCCAGCATTTT	CASSPTGGYQPQHF
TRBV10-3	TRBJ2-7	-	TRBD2	TGTGCCATCAGTGAAACTAGCGGAGTTCGCTCCTACGAGCAGTACTTC	CAISETSGVRSYEQYF
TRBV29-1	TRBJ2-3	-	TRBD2	TGCAGCGTTGGAGCGGGAGGGACAGATACGCAGTATTTT	CSVGAGGTDTQYF
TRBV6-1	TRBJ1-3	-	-	TGTGCCAGCAGTGAAAGGGGCGCGCCCTCTGGAAACACCATATATTTT	CASSERGAPSGNTIYF
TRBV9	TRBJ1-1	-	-	TGTGCCAGCAGCGTAGACAGCGGGGCTGAAGCTTTCTTT	CASSVDSGAEAFF
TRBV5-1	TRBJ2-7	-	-	TGCGCCAGCAGCCTGGTGACAGGCGCTTCGGGGTCCTACGAGCAGTACTTC	CASSLVTGASGSYEQYF
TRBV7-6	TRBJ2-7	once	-	TGTGCCAGCAGCCCAGATGGAGGGGTGGGGGAGCAGTACTTC	CASSPDGGVGEQYF
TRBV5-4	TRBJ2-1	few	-	TGTGCCAGCAGCTTGCTTTACAATGAGCAGTTCTTC	CASSLLYNEQFF
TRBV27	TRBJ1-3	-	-	TGTGCCAGCAGTTCCACCGCAGGGATAGGTGGAAACACCATATATTTT	CASSSTAGIGGNTIYF
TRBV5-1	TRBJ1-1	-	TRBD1	TGCGCCAGCAGAGGACAGGGCCAGAACACTGAAGCTTTCTTT	CASRGQGQNTEAFF
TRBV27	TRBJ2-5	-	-	TGTGCCAGCAGTTCGATACCCTCCGATCAGGGGACCCAGTACTTC	CASSSIPSDQGTQYF
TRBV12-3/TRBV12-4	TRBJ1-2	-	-	TGTGCCAGCAGTTCAGGTGGCTATGGCTACACCTTC	CASSSGGYGYTF
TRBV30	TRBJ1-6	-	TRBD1	TGTGCCTGGAGTTCACAGCCGGGACAGGGGCCCTCACCCCTCCACTTT	CAWSSQPGQGPSPLHF
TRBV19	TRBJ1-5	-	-	TGTGCCAGTAGTCCGTATCAGGGAAATCAGCCCCAGCATTTT	CASSPYQGNQPQHF
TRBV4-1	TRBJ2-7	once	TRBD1	TGCGCCAGCAGCCTTCTGGGACAGGGTGTGTACGAGCAGTACTTC	CASSLLGQGVYEQYF
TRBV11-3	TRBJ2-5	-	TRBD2	TGTGCCAGCAGCGATAGACTAGCGGGAGCTTTAGAGACCCAGTACTTC	CASSDRLAGALETQYF
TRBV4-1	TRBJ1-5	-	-	TGCGCCAGCAGCCAAGATTGGCGGGAGCGCAATCAGCCCCAGCATTTT	CASSQDWRERNQPQHF
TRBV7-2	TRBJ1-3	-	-	TGTGCCAGCAGTCTAGGAGGGGTGGGAAACACCATATATTTT	CASSLGGVGNTIYF
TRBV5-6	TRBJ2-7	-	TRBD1	TGTGCCAGCACCCCCGGGACAGGGAGGTACGAGCAGTACTTC	CASTPGTGRYEQYF
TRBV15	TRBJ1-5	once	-	TGTGCCACCGGCTCGGGGGGTAGCAATCAGCCCCAGCATTTT	CATGSGGSNQPQHF
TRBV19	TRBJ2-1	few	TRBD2	TGTGCCAGTAGTATAGATGGGCGGGGGGATTACAATGAGCAGTTCTTC	CASSIDGRGDYNEQFF
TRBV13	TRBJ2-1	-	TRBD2	TGTGCCAGCAGCTTAGCCACTAGCGGGAGTGCCAATGAGCAGTTCTTC	CASSLATSGSANEQFF
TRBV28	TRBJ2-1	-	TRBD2	TGTGCCAGCAGTCTGGGACTAGCGGGGATCAATGAGCAGTTCTTC	CASSLGLAGINEQFF
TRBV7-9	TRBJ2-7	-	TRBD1	TGTGCCAGCAGCTCCGGGACAGGCTACGAGCAGTACTTC	CASSSGTGYEQYF
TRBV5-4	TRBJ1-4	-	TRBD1	TGTGCCAGCAGCTTAGGGGGCCCCTCTGAAAAACTGTTTTTT	CASSLGGPSEKLFF
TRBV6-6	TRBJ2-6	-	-	TGTGCCAGCAGTTTCTTGACAGGCGGTGGCAACGTCCTGACTTTC	CASSFLTGGGNVLTF
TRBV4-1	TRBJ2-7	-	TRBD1	TGCGCCAGCAGCCAAGGGACAGGGGAGTACGAGCAGTACTTC	CASSQGTGEYEQYF
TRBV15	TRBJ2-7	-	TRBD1	TGTGCCACCAGCGGGCAGGGGGCCTACGAGCAGTACTTC	CATSGQGAYEQYF
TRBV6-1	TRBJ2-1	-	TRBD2	TGTGCCAGCAGTGACACCGGACTAGTAGCCTACAATGAGCAGTTCTTC	CASSDTGLVAYNEQFF
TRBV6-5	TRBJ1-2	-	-	TGTGCCAGCAGTTTCCAAGGGGGTGGCTACACCTTC	CASSFQGGGYTF
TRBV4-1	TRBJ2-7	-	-	TGCGCCAGCAGCCAAGATCTAACAGACCTAACCTACGAGCAGTACTTC	CASSQDLTDLTYEQYF
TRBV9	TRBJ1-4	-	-	TGTGCCAGCAGCGCCACCTTTGGCGAAAAACTGTTTTTT	CASSATFGEKLFF
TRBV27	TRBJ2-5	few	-	TGTGCCAGCAGTTTAGTCCCGCTACAGACCCAGTACTTC	CASSLVPLQTQYF